A single sample is the source of the 6 T cell receptor beta chains below, sequenced in a study of T cells in Graves' hyperthyroidism and ophthalmopathy. The CDR3 regions of TCR beta were amplified from RNA transcripts. With the HTBI primer set, the TCR CDR3 went through a first round of RT-PCR. Each CDR3 protein gets one entry after TCRdb re-called the multiplex PCR reads with MiXCR. The sample shows roughly 800,000 distinct CDR3 sequences, roughly 37% of them seen only once. The material sequenced was blood. The receptor set was obtained from a man younger than 30 with Graves' hyperthyroidism.

This clonotype came up a few times. The rearrangement links TRBV11-2 to TRBJ2-2, with D unresolved. CDR1 is SGHAT and CDR2 is FQNNGV in the germline V gene. This CDR3 has 12 residues. CDR3 sequence: CGRQERTGELFF. The CDR3 coding sequence is TGTGGCCGGCAGGAACGTACCGGGGAGCTGTTTTTT.

Comments on this clonotype: A much larger clone sits a single nucleotide away, making a read error possible. V is TRBV6-6 and J is TRBJ1-1; D uncertain. This CDR3 contains 14 residues. Per germline, CDR1 MNHNY and CDR2 SVGAGI (reference sequence). V was shortened by 5 bases and J by 1 base, with 11 bases between the two germline ends. CDR3 DNA sequence: TGTGCCAGCAGTGAGTCAAGGGAGAACACTGAAGCTTTCTTT. Encoded protein: CASSESRENTEAFF.

The rearrangement joins TRBV7-2 to TRBJ2-2; 8 bases fit TRBD1. Germline trimming cut 5 bases from V and 4 bases from J; bases unmatched to any gene: 9. This CDR3 has 16 amino acids. CDR1 is SGHTA, CDR2 FQGNSA, per germline. The CDR3 loop is CASSALTGDVTGELFF. The CDR3 DNA sequence: TGTGCCAGCAGCGCTTTGACAGGGGATGTCACCGGGGAGCTGTTTTTT.

The sample holds many counts of this clonotype. CDR3 in DNA: TGTGCCAGCAGCCAACGACAGGGAGCTAGCGGTGAAGCTTTCTTT. This codes for CASSQRQGASGEAFF. This rearrangement joins TRBV7-3 to TRBJ1-1; the match to TRBD1 covers 7 bases. The V segment lost 5 bases and the J segment 7 bases; nucleotides outside the gene matches: 13. Germline CDR1 reads SGHTA; CDR2 reads FQGTGA. The CDR3 is made up of 15 amino acids.

This clonotype was seen a few times. The chain couples TRBV20-1 to TRBJ2-7; the match to TRBD2 covers 7 bases. V was pared by 4 bases and J by 3 bases, with 9 bases of the junction left unmatched. This CDR3 has 14 amino acids. The germline CDR1 and CDR2 sequences are DFQATT and SNEGSKA (reference sequence). CDR3: CSAIPSGVYYEQYF. The CDR3 nucleotides are TGCAGTGCTATTCCTAGCGGAGTTTACTACGAGCAGTACTTC.

The chain employs TRBV12-3 or TRBV12-4 and TRBJ2-5; D may be TRBD1 (7 bases). The germline V and J ends were trimmed by 5 bases and 2 bases, with 9 bases remaining between them. The CDR3 loop spans 13 amino acids. Here the CDR3 DNA reads TGTGCCAGCAGTGCGGGACAGCAAGAGACCCAGTACTTC. Translation gives CASSAGQQETQYF.